Below are 24 T cell receptor beta chains sequenced from a single sample in a study of T cell responses to AZD1222 COVID-19 vaccine. Repertoires were generated with immunoSEQ multiplex PCR, while TCRdb's copy carries only in-frame clones and drops some. The table shows roughly 80,000 clones, with 90% occurring only once. The sequenced sample was peripheral blood, obtained on day 0 of AZD1222 vaccination. These receptors all stem from an adult in good health.

The chain combines TRBV2 with TRBJ1-4; 7 bases are shared with TRBD1. The germline V gene encodes CDR1 SNHLY and CDR2 FYNNEI. CDR3 size: 14 residues. With V trimmed by 6 bases and J by 5 bases, 6 bases remained unmatched. The CDR3 DNA follows: TGTGCCAGCAGGTGGACAGGACAAAATGAAAAACTGTTTTTT. Protein sequence: CASRWTGQNEKLFF.

J is TRBJ2-6 and V is TRBV30; no firm D call. Deletions cut 8 bases from V and 2 bases from J, with 10 bases between. This CDR3 is 13 amino acids long. Germline CDR1 GTSNPN, CDR2 SVGIG (reference sequence). The CDR3 DNA follows: TGTGCCCTGGGGATCACTGGGGCCAACGTCCTGACTTTC. Translating gives CALGITGANVLTF.

The CDR3 coding sequence is TGTGCCAGCAGCTCAGGAGGGACAGATAATTCACCCCTCCACTTT. As protein: CASSSGGTDNSPLHF. This chain joins TRBV7-6 and TRBJ1-6; 7 bases match TRBD1. This CDR3 region has 15 residues. Germline trimming cut 4 bases from V and 5 bases from J; bases unmatched to any gene: 5. Germline CDR1 reads SGHVS; CDR2 reads FNYEAQ.

The chain has TRBV5-8 and TRBJ1-1; D not certain. V was pared by 2 bases and J by 1 base, with 9 bases between. The CDR3 is made up of 14 amino acids. Germline CDR1 and CDR2: SGHTS and YDEGEE. The CDR3 loop reads CASSFRQQNTEAFF. The CDR3, as DNA: TGTGCCAGCAGCTTTCGTCAGCAGAACACTGAAGCTTTCTTT.

The chain couples TRBV16 to TRBJ2-7; D gene ambiguous. V shed 0 bases and J shed 6 bases, with 12 bases lying between them. Looked up from germline, CDR1 is KGHSY and CDR2 is FQNENV. There are 14 residues in the CDR3. The CDR3 protein is CASSQSARPREQYF. The CDR3, as DNA: TGTGCCAGCAGCCAATCGGCCAGACCCCGCGAGCAGTACTTC. Based on the CDR3 plus reference TRBV16 and TRBJ2-7, the full variable domain is GEEVAQTPKHLVRGEGQKAKLYCAPIKGHSYVFWYQQVLKNEFKFLISFQNENVFDETGMPKERFSAKCLPNSPCSLEIQATKLEDSAVYFCASSQSARPREQYFGPGTRLTVT.

This clone came up a few times. This chain links TRBV6-1 with TRBJ2-7, with TRBD1 matching 12 bases. V shed 2 bases, J shed 5 bases, and the junction held 7 bases outside the gene matches. Germline CDR1 is MNHNS and CDR2 is SASEGT. The CDR3 is 16 amino acids. The CDR3 region is CASSEPPGQGAHEQYF. The CDR3 nucleotides are TGTGCCAGCAGTGAACCCCCGGGACAGGGGGCCCACGAGCAGTACTTC.

The CDR3 reads CASSLGWDGTYEQYF. CDR3 nucleotide sequence: TGCGCCAGCAGCTTGGGGTGGGACGGGACATACGAGCAGTACTTC. The chain links TRBV5-1 to TRBJ2-7; possibly TRBD1 for D (6 bases). There are 15 residues in the CDR3. Per the germline V gene, CDR1 is SGHRS and CDR2 is YFSETQ. V was shortened by 0 bases and J by 4 bases, with 14 bases between the two germline ends. Complete variable domain (other parts from reference TRBV5-1 and TRBJ2-7): KAGVTQTPRYLIKTRGQQVTLSCSPISGHRSVSWYQQTPGQGLQFLFEYFSETQRNKGNFPGRFSGRQFSNSRSEMNVSTLELGDSALYLCASSLGWDGTYEQYFGPGTRLTVT.

The CDR3 loop reads CASRTQGGGTEAFF. The DNA for the CDR3 is TGTGCCAGCAGAACGCAGGGGGGTGGCACTGAAGCTTTCTTT. This chain joins TRBV6-6 and TRBJ1-1, with 7 bases aligning to TRBD1. Trimming removed 6 bases from V and 4 bases from J; junction bases left unmatched: 8. CDR3 size: 14 residues. Germline values: CDR1 MNHNY, CDR2 SVGAGI (reference sequence).

The rearrangement links TRBV2 to TRBJ2-5; 8 bases fit TRBD2. This CDR3 contains 15 residues. V dropped 7 bases and J dropped 3; count of bases not matched to a gene: 10. Germline CDR1 SNHLY, CDR2 FYNNEI. Here the CDR3 reads CASNGGGHAEETQYF. CDR3 nucleotides: TGTGCCAGCAACGGCGGGGGGCACGCCGAAGAGACCCAGTACTTC. The complete variable domain, with remaining parts taken from reference TRBV2 and TRBJ2-5, reads EPEVTQTPSHQVTQMGQEVILRCVPISNHLYFYWYRQILGQKVEFLVSFYNNEISEKSEIFDDQFSVERPDGSNFTLKIRSTKLEDSAMYFCASNGGGHAEETQYFGPGTRLLVL.

The chain links TRBV18 to TRBJ1-6, with 7 bases matching TRBD1. CDR3 length: 14 residues. The germline CDR1 and CDR2 sequences are KGHSH and LQKENI. Trimming at V came to 3 bases and at J to 7 bases, leaving 3 bases not matched to a gene. The CDR3 loop is CASSPPGGNSPLHF. CDR3 nucleotides: TGTGCCAGCTCACCCCCAGGGGGGAATTCACCCCTCCACTTT.

V usage is TRBV29-1 and J usage is TRBJ2-7; TRBD2 might be the D (6 bases). The CDR3 sequence is 14 residues long. Germline CDR1 reads SQVTM; CDR2 reads ANQGSEA. Trimming removed 4 bases at V and 0 bases at J, with 13 bases between. The CDR3 nucleotides are TGCAGCGTTGGCCCGGGGGAAAGCTCCTACGAGCAGTACTTC. Residues: CSVGPGESSYEQYF.

The rearrangement uses TRBV7-8 and TRBJ2-1, with 9 bases matching TRBD2. The CDR3 consists of 16 residues. With 7 bases clipped from V and 8 bases from J, the junction kept 15 bases outside the gene matches. Germline values: CDR1 SGHVS, CDR2 FQNEAQ. The CDR3 nucleotides read TGTGCCAGCATTCGAGGCGGGAGGGTAGGGGGCGATGAGCAGTTCTTC. Its translation is CASIRGGRVGGDEQFF.

Points on this clone: The same CDR3 is also encoded by other DNA sequences in this sample. V and J are TRBV24-1 and TRBJ1-5; D ambiguous. The CDR3 totals 12 residues. V was trimmed by 2 bases and J by 3 bases, leaving 1 base between them. Per the germline V gene, CDR1 is KGHDR and CDR2 is SFDVKD. The CDR3: CATSDSNQPQHF. The DNA for the CDR3 is TGTGCCACCAGTGATTCCAATCAGCCCCAGCATTTT.

This chain joins TRBV10-1 and TRBJ1-5; D remains ambiguous. The CDR3 covers 14 residues. Germline V gene data show CDR1 as WNHNN and CDR2 as SYGVQD (reference sequence). V was clipped by 4 bases and J by 4 bases, with 11 bases between them. CDR3 residues: CASSVMETNQPQHF. Here the CDR3 DNA reads TGCGCCAGCAGTGTAATGGAAACAAATCAGCCCCAGCATTTT.

A single count supports this clone. The CDR3 coding sequence is TGCGCCAGCAGCTTGGAGCGACAGGTCGACGAGCAGTACTTC. Translation gives CASSLERQVDEQYF. The rearrangement links TRBV5-1 to TRBJ2-7; TRBD1 is a possible D gene (6 bases). Germline lookup yields CDR1 SGHRS and CDR2 YFSETQ. The CDR3 contains 14 residues. The V and J ends lost 0 bases and 5 bases respectively, with 12 bases between them.

The CDR3 bases are TGTGCCAGCAGCGTGTCAGGACAGGGGTGGGTCGGGGAGCTGTTTTTT. Translation gives CASSVSGQGWVGELFF. The rearrangement links TRBV9 to TRBJ2-2, with TRBD1 identical over 9 bases. Germline CDR1 SGDLS, CDR2 YYNGEE. The CDR3 has 16 residues. After removal of 2 bases from V and 7 bases from J, the junction contained 9 bases not matched to a gene.

CDR3 bases: TGTGCCAGCAGCTCTAAGGAACTGGGGTGGGCGGGAGGCTACACCTTC. This codes for CASSSKELGWAGGYTF. J is TRBJ1-2 and V is TRBV13, with D unresolved. From germline, CDR1 is PRHDT and CDR2 FYEKMQ (reference sequence). V lost 4 bases, J lost 8 bases, and 23 bases lay in between. CDR3 length equals 16 residues.

The J gene is TRBJ2-3, the V gene TRBV28, with D possibly called TRBD1 or TRBD2 (6 bases each). From germline, CDR1 is MDHEN and CDR2 SYDVKM. V lost 7 bases and J lost 3, with 20 bases in between. The CDR3 has 16 amino acids. The CDR3 reads CASTYGGRSLTDTQYF. Written as DNA, the CDR3 is TGTGCCAGCACGTATGGGGGGCGAAGTTTGACAGATACGCAGTATTTT.

J is TRBJ2-3 and V is TRBV7-8, with 10 bases that match TRBD2. Germline trimming cut 5 bases from V and 3 bases from J; bases unmatched to any gene: 5. The CDR3 is 15 amino acids. Germline-derived CDR1 and CDR2 are SGHVS and FQNEAQ. The CDR3 bases are TGTGCCAGCAGCCTCGGACTAGCGGCAACAGATACGCAGTATTTT. This codes for CASSLGLAATDTQYF.

The V and J genes are TRBV3-1 (or the pseudogene TRBV3-2) and TRBJ2-1, with 14 bases aligning to TRBD2. Germline-derived CDR1 and CDR2 are LGHDT and YNNKEL (reference sequence). The J segment lost 0 bases and the V segment lost 1 base, leaving 2 bases of the junction unmatched. CDR3 length: 18 amino acids. This CDR3 reads CASSQGGLAGVSYNEQFF. Here the CDR3 DNA reads TGTGCCAGCAGCCAAGGGGGACTAGCGGGAGTCTCCTACAATGAGCAGTTCTTC.

The genes are TRBV19 and TRBJ1-1, with 7 bases lining up with TRBD1. Germline V CDR1 and CDR2: LNHDA, SQIVND (reference sequence). CDR3 length: 13 amino acids. With V trimmed by 4 bases and J by 8 bases, 7 bases remained unmatched. CDR3 nucleotide sequence: TGTGCCAGTAGTACCTGGTTGGGACAGGAAGCTTTCTTT. Translation gives CASSTWLGQEAFF.

V usage is TRBV5-6 and J usage is TRBJ2-5, with 9 bases that match TRBD2. The length of the CDR3 is 14 residues. Per germline, CDR1 SGHDT and CDR2 YYEEEE. Trimming took 2 bases from V and 5 from J; bases not matched to a gene: 4. CDR3 DNA: TGTGCCAGCAGCTTTAGCGGGAGAGAGGAGACCCAGTACTTC. Encoded protein: CASSFSGREETQYF. The complete variable domain, with remaining parts taken from reference TRBV5-6 and TRBJ2-5, reads DAGVTQSPTHLIKTRGQQVTLRCSPKSGHDTVSWYQQALGQGPQFIFQYYEEEERQRGNFPDRFSGHQFPNYSSELNVNALLLGDSALYLCASSFSGREETQYFGPGTRLLVL.

The chain uses TRBV5-1 and TRBJ1-4; 11 bases are a match to TRBD1. This CDR3 comprises 18 residues. CDR1 is SGHRS and CDR2 is YFSETQ in the germline V gene. The trim removed 4 bases at V and 6 bases at J, leaving 14 bases unmatched. CDR3 residues: CASSLGQGAKGVDEKLFF. CDR3 nucleotides: TGCGCCAGCAGCCTCGGACAGGGGGCGAAAGGGGTGGATGAAAAACTGTTTTTT.

The gene calls are TRBV5-4 and TRBJ2-3, with 9 positions matching TRBD2. CDR1 is SGHNT and CDR2 is YYREEE in the germline V gene (reference sequence). The J segment lost 4 bases and the V segment lost 1 base, leaving 4 bases of the junction unmatched. The CDR3 totals 15 residues. The DNA for the CDR3 is TGTGCCAGCAGCTTGTTGCGGGAGGGTGCAGATACGCAGTATTTT. This sequence encodes CASSLLREGADTQYF.